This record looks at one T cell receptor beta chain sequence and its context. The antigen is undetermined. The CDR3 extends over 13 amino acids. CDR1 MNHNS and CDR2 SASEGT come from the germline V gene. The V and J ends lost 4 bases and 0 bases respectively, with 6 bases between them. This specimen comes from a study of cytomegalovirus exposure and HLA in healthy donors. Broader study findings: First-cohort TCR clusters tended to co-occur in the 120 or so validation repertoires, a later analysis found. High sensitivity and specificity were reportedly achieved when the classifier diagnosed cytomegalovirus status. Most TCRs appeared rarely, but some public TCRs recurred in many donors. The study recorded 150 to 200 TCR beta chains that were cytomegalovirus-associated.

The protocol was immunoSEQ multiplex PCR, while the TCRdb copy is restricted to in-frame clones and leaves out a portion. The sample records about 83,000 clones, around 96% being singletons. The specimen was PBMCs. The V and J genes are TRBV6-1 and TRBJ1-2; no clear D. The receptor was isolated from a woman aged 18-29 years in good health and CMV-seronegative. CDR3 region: CASSASPNYGYTF. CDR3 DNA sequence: TGTGCCAGCAGTGCCTCCCCTAACTATGGCTACACCTTC.